This T cell receptor beta chain was profiled in a study of control samples from healthy donors and cancer patients. Generated by immunoSEQ multiplex PCR, the TCRdb table keeps only in-frame clones and is missing some. The sample has some 130,000 clones, roughly 90% seen once. Germline CDR1 reads SNHLY; CDR2 reads FYNNEI. The ends lost 6 bases at V and 8 bases at J; junction bases unmatched: 15. CDR3 size: 15 residues. The rearrangement joins TRBV2 to TRBJ1-1; 7 bases map to TRBD1. This sequence was found in a man between 18 and 29 years old in good health. Sequencing was done on a sample of blood. CDR3 DNA sequence: TGTGCCAGCAGCGCGTACTACCAGACAGGGAAAGAAGCTTTCTTT. Encoded protein: CASSAYYQTGKEAFF.